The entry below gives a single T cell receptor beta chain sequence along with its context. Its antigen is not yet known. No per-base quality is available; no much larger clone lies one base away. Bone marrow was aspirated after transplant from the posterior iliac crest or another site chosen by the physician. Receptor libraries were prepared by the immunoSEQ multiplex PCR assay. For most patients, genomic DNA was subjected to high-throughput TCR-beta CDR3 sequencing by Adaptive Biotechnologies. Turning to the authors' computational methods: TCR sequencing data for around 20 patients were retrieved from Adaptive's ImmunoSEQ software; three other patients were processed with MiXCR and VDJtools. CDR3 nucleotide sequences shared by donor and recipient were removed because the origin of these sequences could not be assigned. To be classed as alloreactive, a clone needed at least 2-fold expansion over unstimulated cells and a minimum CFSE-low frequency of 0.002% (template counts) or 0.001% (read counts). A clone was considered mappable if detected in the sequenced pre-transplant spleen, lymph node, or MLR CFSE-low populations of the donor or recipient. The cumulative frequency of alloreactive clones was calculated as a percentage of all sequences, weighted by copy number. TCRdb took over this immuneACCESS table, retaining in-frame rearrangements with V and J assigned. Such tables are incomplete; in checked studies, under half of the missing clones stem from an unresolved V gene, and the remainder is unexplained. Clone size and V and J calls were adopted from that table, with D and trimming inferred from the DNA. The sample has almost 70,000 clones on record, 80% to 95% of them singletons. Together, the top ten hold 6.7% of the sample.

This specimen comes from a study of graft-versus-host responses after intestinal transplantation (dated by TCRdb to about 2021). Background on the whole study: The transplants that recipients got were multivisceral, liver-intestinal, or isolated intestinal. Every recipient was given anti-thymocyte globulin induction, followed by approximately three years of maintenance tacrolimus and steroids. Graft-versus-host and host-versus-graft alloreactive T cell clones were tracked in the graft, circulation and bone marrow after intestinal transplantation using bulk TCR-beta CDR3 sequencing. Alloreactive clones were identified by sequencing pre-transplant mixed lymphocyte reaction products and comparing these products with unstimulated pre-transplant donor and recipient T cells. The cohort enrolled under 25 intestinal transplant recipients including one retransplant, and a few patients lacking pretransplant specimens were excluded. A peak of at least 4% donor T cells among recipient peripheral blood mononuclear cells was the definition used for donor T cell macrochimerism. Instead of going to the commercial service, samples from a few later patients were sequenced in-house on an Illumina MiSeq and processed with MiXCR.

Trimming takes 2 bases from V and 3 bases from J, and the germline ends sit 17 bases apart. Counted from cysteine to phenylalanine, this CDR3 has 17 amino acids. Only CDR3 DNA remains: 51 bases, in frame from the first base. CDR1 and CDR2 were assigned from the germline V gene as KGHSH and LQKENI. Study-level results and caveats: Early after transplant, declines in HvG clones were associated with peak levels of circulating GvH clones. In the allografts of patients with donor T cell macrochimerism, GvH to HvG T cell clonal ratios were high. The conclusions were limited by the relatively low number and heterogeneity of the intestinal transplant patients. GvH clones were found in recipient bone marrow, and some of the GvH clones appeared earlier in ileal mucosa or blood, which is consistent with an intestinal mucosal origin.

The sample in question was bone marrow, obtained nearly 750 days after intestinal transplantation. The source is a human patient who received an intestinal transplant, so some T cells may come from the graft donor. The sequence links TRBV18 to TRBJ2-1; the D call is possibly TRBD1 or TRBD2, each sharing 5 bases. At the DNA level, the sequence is TGTGCCAGCTCACCAATTTATTGGGGCGAGGGCTACAATGAGCAGTTCTTC. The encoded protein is CASSPIYWGEGYNEQFF. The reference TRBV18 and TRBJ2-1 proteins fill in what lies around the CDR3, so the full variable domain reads NAGVMQNPRHLVRRRGQEARLRCSPMKGHSHVYWYRQLPEEGLKFMVYLQKENIIDESGMPKERFSAEFPKEGPSILRIQQVVRGDSAAYFCASSPIYWGEGYNEQFFGPGTRLTVL.